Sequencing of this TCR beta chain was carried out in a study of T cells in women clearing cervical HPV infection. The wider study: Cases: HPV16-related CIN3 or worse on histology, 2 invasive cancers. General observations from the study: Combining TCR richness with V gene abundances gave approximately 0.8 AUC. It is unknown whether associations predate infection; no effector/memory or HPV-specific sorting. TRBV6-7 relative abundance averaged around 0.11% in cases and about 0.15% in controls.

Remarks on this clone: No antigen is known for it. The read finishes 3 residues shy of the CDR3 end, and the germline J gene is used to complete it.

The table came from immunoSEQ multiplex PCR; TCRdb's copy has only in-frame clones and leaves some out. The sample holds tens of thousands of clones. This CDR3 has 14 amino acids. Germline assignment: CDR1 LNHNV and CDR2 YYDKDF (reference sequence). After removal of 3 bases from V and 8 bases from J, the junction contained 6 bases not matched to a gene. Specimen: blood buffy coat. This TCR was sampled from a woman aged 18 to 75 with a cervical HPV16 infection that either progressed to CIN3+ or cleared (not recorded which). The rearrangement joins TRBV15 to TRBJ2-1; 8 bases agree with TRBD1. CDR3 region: CATSRDRAGDEQFF. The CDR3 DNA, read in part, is TGTGCCACCAGCAGGGACAGGGCAGGGGATGAG.